A single T cell receptor beta chain is shown here with its context. Germline CDR1 and CDR2: SGHNT and YYREEE (reference sequence). Trimming cost V 4 bases and J 5 bases, with 18 bases left between them. The CDR3 extends over 15 amino acids. Ipilimumab, 1 mg/kg, started 14 to 28 days after autologous transplant. Through week 26, nivolumab 3 mg/kg IV was given weeks 1, 4, 7, 10, then biweekly. This specimen belongs to a study of ipilimumab plus nivolumab after autologous stem cell transplantation. About the study: Patients received a median of about five ipilimumab and roughly eight nivolumab doses.

The assay was immunoSEQ multiplex PCR, and TCRdb's table has in-frame clones only and misses some. Of some 44,000 clones listed, roughly 90% were seen once; the top ten hold less than 0.95%. This rearrangement joins TRBV5-4 to TRBJ2-5; D may be TRBD2 (6 bases). The starting material was PBMCs, obtained in a trial of ipilimumab plus nivolumab as post-transplant consolidation. The receptor was derived from a male donor with multiple myeloma. The CDR3 reads CASSRKNRGLETQYF. DNA of the CDR3: TGTGCCAGCAGCAGAAAGAATCGGGGACTTGAGACCCAGTACTTC.